The sequence of this T cell receptor beta chain was determined in a study of T cell repertoires in cytomegalovirus infection. Study background: Public TCR beta signatures were indicative of both CMV infection and a matching HLA type. Study-level results: Carriage of CMV together with the relevant HLA was identifiable through cumulative public TCR beta family frequency. The ex vivo response was dominated by HLA-C-restricted CMV-specific TCR beta clonotypes.

With respect to this clonotype: Its antigen remains unidentified.

CDR3 length: 15 residues. The ends were cut back, 0 bases at V and 2 bases at J, with 8 bases in the middle. CDR1 MNHEY and CDR2 SVGEGT come from the germline V gene. TCRdb re-called the reads with MiXCR, one entry per CDR3 protein. The repertoire has almost 550,000 distinct CDR3 sequences, 15% to 20% of them found once; the top ten carry 20% to 30%. This chain connects TRBV6-2 or TRBV6-3 to TRBJ2-1, with D possibly matching TRBD2 (6 bases). This receptor was obtained from a human donor in good health (CMV status not recorded). Some clones in this sample may be carry-over from other donors' samples. The source material was CD8+ T cells from PBMCs. The CDR3 is CASSYSREAYNEQFF. The DNA of the CDR3 is TGTGCCAGCAGTTACTCGCGGGAAGCCTACAATGAGCAGTTCTTC.